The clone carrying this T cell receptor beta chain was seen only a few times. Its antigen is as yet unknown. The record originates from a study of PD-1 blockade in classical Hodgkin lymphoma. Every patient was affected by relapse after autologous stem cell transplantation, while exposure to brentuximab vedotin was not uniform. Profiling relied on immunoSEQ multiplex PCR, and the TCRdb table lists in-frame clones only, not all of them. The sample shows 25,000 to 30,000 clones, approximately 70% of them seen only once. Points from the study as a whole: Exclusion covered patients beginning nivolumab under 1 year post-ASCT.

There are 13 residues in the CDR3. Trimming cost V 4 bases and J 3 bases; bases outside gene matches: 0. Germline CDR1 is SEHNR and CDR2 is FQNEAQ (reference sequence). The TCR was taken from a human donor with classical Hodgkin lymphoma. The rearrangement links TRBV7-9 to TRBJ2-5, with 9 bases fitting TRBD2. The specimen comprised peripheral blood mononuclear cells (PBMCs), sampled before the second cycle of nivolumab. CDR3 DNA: TGTGCCAGCAGCTCTAGCGGGGAAGAGACCCAGTACTTC. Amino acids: CASSSSGEETQYF.